This T cell receptor (beta chain) was captured by sequencing in a study of metastatic and nonmetastatic thyroid tumors. There are 14 residues in the CDR3. CDR1 and CDR2 from the germline V gene are SGHRS and YFSETQ. Trimming left V 0 bases short and J 9 bases short, with 15 bases between. From the PCR reads, TCRdb re-called clones with MiXCR. The data show tens of thousands of clones, approximately 13% seen once. No treatment of any kind had been given to any patient before thyroid surgery. The sequence derives from a female donor with papillary thyroid cancer or a benign thyroid nodule (not recorded which). Some clones in this sample may be carry-over from other donors' samples. The chain employs TRBV5-1 and TRBJ1-2; D perhaps matches TRBD1 (5 bases). The sample consisted of tumor tissue. The CDR3 protein is CASSLGQGSSCYTF. The CDR3 DNA sequence: TGCGCCAGCAGCTTGGGGCAGGGTTCTAGTTGCTACACCTTC.